Each of the 14 T cell receptor beta chains below was sequenced from the same sample in a study of CD8 T cells in Susac syndrome. The RNA input was about 0.5 to 1 ug, and it was reverse transcribed with random hexamers. One entry per CDR3 protein results from TCRdb running MiXCR on the immunoSEQ multiplex PCR reads. The sample consists of about 120,000 distinct CDR3 sequences, 94% of them appearing once. Source material: CD4+ T cells from PBMCs. Receptors were obtained from a human donor in good health.

The rearrangement links TRBV18 to TRBJ2-1; 9 bases map to TRBD2. Per germline, CDR1 KGHSH and CDR2 LQKENI. The CDR3 length is 15 residues. The trim removed 0 bases at V and 9 bases at J, leaving 6 bases unmatched. Here the CDR3 reads CASSPPSSAGGEQFF. The CDR3 coding sequence is TGTGCCAGCTCACCACCCTCATCAGCGGGAGGTGAGCAGTTCTTC.

The rearrangement uses TRBV2 and TRBJ2-5; D call uncertain. This CDR3 is built from 13 residues. Trimming cost V 9 bases and J 4 bases, with 15 bases left between them. The germline V gene encodes CDR1 SNHLY and CDR2 FYNNEI. The CDR3 sequence: CASFESTGETQYF. The CDR3 nucleotides are TGTGCCAGTTTTGAATCAACGGGAGAGACCCAGTACTTC.

The rearrangement links TRBV3-1 to TRBJ2-1; possibly TRBD2 for D (5 bases). The germline V gene encodes CDR1 LGHDT and CDR2 YNNKEL (reference sequence). The CDR3 totals 19 residues. Between the trimmed V and J ends, which lost 0 bases and 3 bases, there was a span of 21 bases. The CDR3: CASSQDWRSGRSNYNEQFF. In nucleotides, the CDR3 is TGTGCCAGCAGCCAAGATTGGAGGTCCGGACGGTCGAACTACAATGAGCAGTTCTTC.

In its sample, this clonotype was seen once. The gene calls are TRBV3-1 and TRBJ2-7, with no clear D. The CDR3 spans 15 residues. V dropped 0 bases and J dropped 3 bases, with 12 bases sitting between them. Germline V gives CDR1 LGHDT, CDR2 YNNKEL (reference sequence). The DNA of the CDR3 is TGTGCCAGCAGCCAAGACATTTTACCGATCTACGAGCAGTACTTC. Translating gives CASSQDILPIYEQYF.

The chain links TRBV6-1 to TRBJ2-2; 14 nucleotides align to TRBD2. The junction had 9 bases not matched to a gene; V was cut back by 6 bases and J by 0 bases. Germline CDR1 reads MNHNS; CDR2 reads SASEGT. The CDR3 has 19 residues. The CDR3 is CASSSYRTSGRSNTGELFF. In DNA form, the CDR3 reads TGTGCCAGCAGCTCGTACCGGACTAGCGGGAGGTCGAACACCGGGGAGCTGTTTTTT.

The V gene is TRBV12-3 or TRBV12-4, the J gene TRBJ1-5; no clear D gene. CDR3 length: 14 residues. Trimming stripped 5 bases from V and 2 bases from J, with 10 bases between. The CDR3 DNA reads TGTGCCAGCAGTAAAGACCACGGCAATCAGCCCCAGCATTTT. Translation gives CASSKDHGNQPQHF.

The rearrangement joins TRBV19 to TRBJ1-5; weak D call: TRBD1 (5 bases). Germline CDR1 LNHDA, CDR2 SQIVND (reference sequence). The V gene lost 2 bases and the J gene lost 7 bases, with 12 bases spanning the gap. CDR3 length: 14 residues. CDR3 sequence (DNA): TGTGCCAGTAGTATACCCCCAGGGCGCCAGCCCCAGCATTTT. Amino acid sequence: CASSIPPGRQPQHF.

This rearrangement joins TRBV6-1 to TRBJ1-5; D is possibly TRBD1 (6 bases). Trimming removed 6 bases from V and 6 bases from J, with 15 bases in between. This CDR3 has 14 residues. Germline CDR1 reads MNHNS; CDR2 reads SASEGT. This CDR3 is CASSRGGAAQPQHF. The CDR3 DNA reads TGTGCCAGCAGCCGAGGGGGGGCGGCTCAGCCCCAGCATTTT.

The V and J genes are TRBV3-1 and TRBJ2-7; a weak D match, TRBD1 (6 bases). This CDR3 spans 15 amino acids. Germline V gene data show CDR1 as LGHDT and CDR2 as YNNKEL (reference sequence). V lost 3 bases, J lost 2 bases, and 14 bases lay in between. The CDR3 sequence is CASSHWDTEAYEQYF. The CDR3 DNA reads TGTGCCAGCAGCCATTGGGACACGGAGGCCTACGAGCAGTACTTC.

The chain is built from TRBV30 and TRBJ2-2, with no clear D. Per the germline V gene, CDR1 is GTSNPN and CDR2 is SVGIG (reference sequence). With 2 bases removed from V and 6 bases from J, the gap between germline ends came to 4 bases. The CDR3 extends over 11 amino acids. CDR3 nucleotide sequence: TGTGCCTGGAGTTTGGCCGGGGAGCTGTTTTTT. The encoded protein is CAWSLAGELFF. Full variable domain (remainder filled in from reference TRBV30 and TRBJ2-2): SQTIHQWPATLVQPVGSPLSLECTVEGTSNPNLYWYRQAAGRGLQLLFYSVGIGQISSEVPQNLSASRPQDRQFILSSKKLLLSDSGFYLCAWSLAGELFFGEGSRLTVL.

Only one count was recorded for this clonotype. J is TRBJ2-5 and V is TRBV3-1; the D call may be TRBD1 or TRBD2 (5 bases each). V was shortened by 4 bases and J by 4 bases, with 13 bases between the two germline ends. The CDR3 contains 14 residues. CDR1 is LGHDT and CDR2 is YNNKEL in the germline V gene (reference sequence). CDR3 amino acids: CASSLRFGGETQYF. The CDR3 region has the DNA TGTGCCAGCAGCCTACGCTTTGGGGGAGAGACCCAGTACTTC.

The chain employs TRBV2 and TRBJ1-5; D unclear. The CDR3 extends over 16 amino acids. Trimming removed 5 bases from V and 2 bases from J, with 16 bases in between. Looked up from germline, CDR1 is SNHLY and CDR2 is FYNNEI. Here the CDR3 DNA reads TGTGCCAGCAGTCGACTGGACTCCACGGGCAATCAGCCCCAGCATTTT. Amino acids: CASSRLDSTGNQPQHF.

This rearrangement joins TRBV20-1 to TRBJ2-5, with 11 bases lining up with TRBD2. The CDR3 runs to 17 residues. CDR1 is DFQATT, CDR2 SNEGSKA, per germline (reference sequence). Unmatched junction bases numbered 14, after V lost 6 bases and J lost 2 bases. CDR3 coding DNA: TGCAGTGCCCCCACCGCAGAACTAGCGGGAGTACAAGAGACCCAGTACTTC. Protein sequence: CSAPTAELAGVQETQYF.

About this clonotype itself: Sequence at one end of the junction differs from germline and may be a read error. V and J are TRBV6-1 and TRBJ2-1; a weak D match, TRBD1 (6 bases). The germline V gene encodes CDR1 MNHNS and CDR2 SASEGT. CDR3 length: 15 amino acids. The CDR3 loop reads CASSEGQPSYNEQFF. CDR3 nucleotide sequence: TGCGCCAGCAGTGAAGGACAGCCTTCCTACAATGAGCAGTTCTTC.